The 16 T cell receptor beta chains below all came from one sample that was sequenced in a study of post-analysis software for immune sequencing data. These receptors are not linked to any known antigen. Unique molecular identifiers tagged the TCR beta cDNA libraries. TCRdb redid the calling of the PCR reads with MiXCR, one entry per CDR3 protein. Here the sample spans approximately 460,000 distinct CDR3 sequences, around 40% being singletons. Study-wide results and caveats: Several TRBV segments were more frequent in patients than controls; TRBV5-6, TRBV5-1 and TRBV20-1 belonged to this group.

The sequencing sample was made of blood. Receptors originate from a girl aged 5 to 17 with multiple sclerosis.

The rearrangement joins TRBV6-5 to TRBJ2-7, with a weak D call TRBD2 (5 bases). Germline V CDR1 and CDR2: MNHEY, SVGAGI. The CDR3 sequence is 15 residues long. V shed 6 bases and J shed 1 base, with 16 bases lying between them. DNA of the CDR3: TGTGCCAGCAGGAGACGACTTGGAGGTTCCTACGAGCAGTACTTC. Translating gives CASRRRLGGSYEQYF.

This rearrangement joins TRBV27 to TRBJ2-3; D uncertain. Trimming cost V 5 bases and J 1 base, with 13 bases left between them. CDR3 length: 15 residues. Germline loops: CDR1 MNHEY, CDR2 SMNVEV (reference sequence). CDR3 in amino acids: CASSPYLGRTDTQYF. The CDR3 coding sequence is TGTGCCAGCAGTCCCTATCTAGGGCGCACAGATACGCAGTATTTT.

In the case of this clonotype: At one of its ends the junction is not consistent with the germline gene, which may arise from a read error. The chain is built from TRBV3-1 and TRBJ2-3; 9 bases are a match to TRBD2. Per the germline V gene, CDR1 is LGHDT and CDR2 is YNNKEL (reference sequence). The CDR3 has 16 residues. CDR3 nucleotide sequence: TGTGGCAGCAGCCTCACCCTAGCGGGACTCACAGATACGCAGTATTTT. It yields the protein CGSSLTLAGLTDTQYF.

This clonotype is a singleton in its sample. This chain connects TRBV29-1 to TRBJ2-3, with D uncertain. The CDR3 covers 14 residues. Germline loops: CDR1 SQVTM, CDR2 ANQGSEA. V shed 4 bases and J shed 1 base, with 12 bases lying between them. This CDR3 is CSVGAAGGTDTQYF. CDR3 in DNA: TGCAGCGTTGGAGCCGCTGGCGGCACAGATACGCAGTATTTT.

The rearrangement links TRBV9 to TRBJ2-5; D perhaps matches TRBD1 (5 bases). Trimming left V 1 base short and J 0 bases short, with 10 bases between. This CDR3 has 15 residues. Germline loops: CDR1 SGDLS, CDR2 YYNGEE. CDR3 loop: CASSVLQGYQETQYF. CDR3 sequence (DNA): TGTGCCAGCAGCGTACTCCAGGGCTACCAAGAGACCCAGTACTTC.

The chain recombines TRBV7-2 with TRBJ2-1, with TRBD1 matching 8 bases. CDR1 and CDR2 from the germline V gene are SGHTA and FQGNSA. The CDR3 extends over 15 amino acids. V lost 5 bases to trimming and J lost 5 bases; unmatched junction nucleotides: 8. The CDR3 here is CASSSTGTGHNEQFF. Here the CDR3 DNA reads TGTGCCAGCAGCAGCACCGGGACAGGCCACAATGAGCAGTTCTTC. Complete variable domain (other parts from reference TRBV7-2 and TRBJ2-1): GAGVSQSPSNKVTEKGKDVELRCDPISGHTALYWYRQSLGQGLEFLIYFQGNSAPDKSGLPSDRFSAERTGGSVSTLTIQRTQQEDSAVYLCASSSTGTGHNEQFFGPGTRLTVL.

The gene calls are TRBV20-1 and TRBJ2-7; D is uncertain. In germline, CDR1 is DFQATT, CDR2 SNEGSKA (reference sequence). The CDR3 is 15 residues long. V was shortened by 0 bases and J by 2 bases, with 14 bases between the two germline ends. The CDR3 is CSAREALERPYEQYF. The CDR3 DNA sequence: TGCAGTGCTAGAGAGGCGCTCGAACGACCCTACGAGCAGTACTTC.

This clonotype showed up just a few times. The chain is built from TRBV11-2 and TRBJ1-2; TRBD1 aligns across 7 bases. The junction had 7 bases not matched to a gene; V was cut back by 0 bases and J by 6 bases. This CDR3 has 15 amino acids. From germline, CDR1 is SGHAT and CDR2 FQNNGV. CDR3 bases: TGTGCCAGCAGCTTAGATCGTACAGGGGTTCATGGCTACACCTTC. It translates to CASSLDRTGVHGYTF.

The V gene is TRBV7-9, the J gene TRBJ1-1; D may be TRBD1 (6 bases). The V gene's germline CDR1 is SEHNR and CDR2 FQNEAQ (reference sequence). The CDR3 contains 15 residues. Trimming shortened V by 5 bases and J by 3 bases, and 16 bases separated the two germline ends. CDR3 coding DNA: TGTGCCAGCAGCCTTACAGGGTTTCCGGACACTGAAGCTTTCTTT. Its protein is CASSLTGFPDTEAFF.

This chain joins TRBV3-1 and TRBJ1-5; weak D call: TRBD1 (6 bases). The CDR3 runs to 17 residues. Germline assignment: CDR1 LGHDT and CDR2 YNNKEL (reference sequence). V lost 3 bases and J 7 bases, leaving 22 bases between the germline ends. DNA for the CDR3: TGTGCCAGCAGCCACCAATGGACAGCCTGCGTGTTCCAGCCCCAGCATTTT. Protein sequence: CASSHQWTACVFQPQHF.

The chain joins TRBV7-2 to TRBJ2-7; 7 bases map to TRBD2. CDR1 is SGHTA and CDR2 is FQGNSA in the germline V gene. J was trimmed by 0 bases and V by 1 base; bases with no gene match: 12. The length of the CDR3 is 18 residues. This CDR3 reads CASSLVDLGGGYSYEQYF. DNA for the CDR3: TGTGCCAGCAGCTTAGTTGATCTGGGGGGAGGGTACTCCTACGAGCAGTACTTC.

The sample holds a few counts of this clonotype. The gene calls are TRBV21-1 and TRBJ1-1; the D call of TRBD1 is as the table states it, not checked on the DNA. TRBV21-1 is assigned pseudogene status. This CDR3 contains 18 residues. As DNA, the CDR3 is TGTGCCAGCACGAAAGATCGGGACAGGGGAGGTTCGGACACTGAAGCTTTCTTT. It encodes CASTKDRDRGGSDTEAFF.

In its sample, this clonotype was seen a few times. The V and J genes are TRBV29-1 and TRBJ2-1; D is unresolved. Trimming removed 0 bases at V and 6 bases at J, with 6 bases between. Germline loops: CDR1 SQVTM, CDR2 ANQGSEA. The CDR3 length is 12 residues. CDR3 in DNA: TGCAGCGTTGAAGAACATGTCAATGAGCAGTTCTTC. Protein: CSVEEHVNEQFF.

This clonotype was found many times. This chain joins TRBV7-9 and TRBJ2-7; TRBD2 matches 7 bases. V lost 0 bases to trimming and J lost 3 bases; unmatched junction nucleotides: 8. The CDR3 spans 16 residues. CDR1 SEHNR and CDR2 FQNEAQ come from the germline V gene (reference sequence). CDR3 sequence: CASSLARLAADYEQYF. Written as DNA, the CDR3 is TGTGCCAGCAGCTTAGCGCGACTAGCAGCTGACTACGAGCAGTACTTC.

This chain connects TRBV4-1 to TRBJ2-3; 8 nucleotides agree with TRBD2. V shed 3 bases and J 3 bases; nucleotides not matched to a gene: 8. The germline gives CDR1 MGHRA, CDR2 YSYEKL. CDR3 size: 16 residues. This CDR3 is CASSHLRGGPTDTQYF. The CDR3 bases are TGCGCCAGCAGCCACCTACGCGGGGGGCCGACAGATACGCAGTATTTT.

This clonotype was recorded a few times. J is TRBJ2-1 and V is TRBV7-2, with a weak D call TRBD2 (5 bases). Trimming left V 3 bases short and J 5 bases short, with 11 bases between. The CDR3 is 14 amino acids. Germline CDR1 reads SGHTA; CDR2 reads FQGNSA. This CDR3 reads CASSLVSGDNEQFF. The CDR3 nucleotides read TGTGCCAGCAGCTTGGTCAGCGGAGACAATGAGCAGTTCTTC. Using reference TRBV7-2 and TRBJ2-1 for the parts outside the CDR3, the full variable domain is GAGVSQSPSNKVTEKGKDVELRCDPISGHTALYWYRQSLGQGLEFLIYFQGNSAPDKSGLPSDRFSAERTGGSVSTLTIQRTQQEDSAVYLCASSLVSGDNEQFFGPGTRLTVL.